These 4 T cell receptor beta chains came from one sample sequenced in a study of blood T cell repertoires in COVID-19. Method: immunoSEQ multiplex PCR; TCRdb's copy keeps in-frame clones and lacks some. The repertoire consists of around 70,000 clones, with approximately 80% occurring once and the leading ten covering 15%. Sequencing was performed on peripheral blood. Receptor source: a human donor in a cohort sampled during active COVID-19.

Only a few counts were recorded for this clone. The rearrangement uses TRBV28 and TRBJ2-5, with 15 bases identical to TRBD2. This CDR3 spans 15 amino acids. CDR1 is MDHEN and CDR2 is SYDVKM in the germline V gene. V lost 8 bases to trimming and J lost 5 bases; unmatched junction nucleotides: 6. The CDR3 reads CASRRTSGRGETQYF. CDR3 DNA: TGTGCCAGCCGCCGGACTAGCGGGAGGGGGGAGACCCAGTACTTC.

This rearrangement joins TRBV6-5 to TRBJ1-1; 7 bases agree with TRBD1. V gave up 6 bases and J gave up 1 base; unmatched junction bases: 8. The CDR3 covers 15 residues. From germline, CDR1 is MNHEY and CDR2 SVGAGI. This CDR3 reads CASSSRGTENTEAFF. The CDR3 DNA reads TGTGCCAGCAGCTCGAGGGGGACAGAGAACACTGAAGCTTTCTTT.

J is TRBJ2-7 and V is TRBV6-5, with D possibly TRBD2 on 7 matching bases. CDR1 and CDR2 (germline): MNHEY, SVGAGI. This CDR3 spans 15 amino acids. With 6 bases removed from V and 0 bases from J, the gap between germline ends came to 15 bases. The CDR3 nucleotides are TGTGCCAGCAGGTTCTACAGGGAGGGCTCCTACGAGCAGTACTTC. Amino acid sequence: CASRFYREGSYEQYF.

V usage is TRBV6-5 and J usage is TRBJ1-2, with D possibly TRBD1 on 5 matching bases. Germline CDR1 reads MNHEY; CDR2 reads SVGAGI. This CDR3 comprises 14 residues. Trimming left V 6 bases short and J 7 bases short, with 18 bases between. The chain's CDR3 is CASRMGGAPSGYTF. The CDR3 DNA sequence: TGTGCCAGCAGGATGGGTGGGGCTCCGAGTGGCTACACCTTC.